The 30 T cell receptor beta chains below all came from one sample that was sequenced in a study of blood T cell repertoires in COVID-19. TCRdb's copy holds only in-frame clones and misses some; the assay was immunoSEQ multiplex PCR. The table includes some 200,000 clones, around 84% detected once. Sequenced material: peripheral blood. These receptor sequences come from a man older than 75 with acute or convalescent COVID-19.

The V gene is TRBV9, the J gene TRBJ1-6; no clear D gene. Germline assignment: CDR1 SGDLS and CDR2 YYNGEE. V lost 4 bases to trimming and J lost 10 bases, with 18 bases between them. The CDR3 sequence is 15 residues long. The CDR3 region has the DNA TGTGCCAGCAGCCCCCAGACGGAGTTGAGGTCACCCCTCCACTTT. Protein sequence: CASSPQTELRSPLHF.

The V and J genes are TRBV24-1 and TRBJ2-1; TRBD2 aligns across 8 bases. After removal of 0 bases from V and 6 bases from J, the junction contained 6 bases not matched to a gene. Germline V CDR1 and CDR2: KGHDR, SFDVKD. The length of the CDR3 is 16 residues. CDR3 region: CATSDLASGRRNEQFF. The CDR3 DNA is TGTGCCACCAGTGATTTGGCGAGCGGGAGACGCAATGAGCAGTTCTTC.

The V and J genes are TRBV9 and TRBJ2-7, with 7 bases aligning to TRBD1. This CDR3 is built from 15 residues. Germline V gene data show CDR1 as SGDLS and CDR2 as YYNGEE. Trimming removed 3 bases from V and 4 bases from J; junction bases left unmatched: 10. The CDR3 spells CASSEGRGKSYEQYF. The DNA for the CDR3 is TGTGCCAGCAGCGAGGGCAGGGGGAAGTCGTACGAGCAGTACTTC.

The rearrangement links TRBV12-3 or TRBV12-4 to TRBJ1-1; possible D gene TRBD1, 5 bases. The CDR3 covers 13 residues. Trimming pared 4 bases from V and 5 bases from J, leaving 11 bases between. The CDR3 region is CASSSTRGTEAFF. Here the CDR3 DNA reads TGTGCCAGCAGTTCGACCCGGGGGACTGAAGCTTTCTTT.

The chain links TRBV12-3 or TRBV12-4 to TRBJ2-1; D may be TRBD2 (6 bases). The V and J ends lost 5 bases and 10 bases respectively, with 9 bases between them. The CDR3 loop spans 11 amino acids. The CDR3 sequence is CASSETREQFF. The CDR3 DNA is TGTGCCAGCAGTGAGACTAGGGAGCAGTTCTTC.

The CDR3 region is CASSLQGFTEAFF. The CDR3 region has the DNA TGTGCCAGCAGCCTACAGGGATTCACTGAAGCTTTCTTT. The genes are TRBV7-2 and TRBJ1-1; D is possibly TRBD1 (6 bases). Germline CDR1 SGHTA, CDR2 FQGNSA. This CDR3 comprises 13 residues. Trimming removed 5 bases at V and 4 bases at J, with 11 bases between.

V usage is TRBV20-1 and J usage is TRBJ2-3; TRBD2 matches 9 bases. Germline V gives CDR1 DFQATT, CDR2 SNEGSKA (reference sequence). V shed 3 bases and J 0 bases; nucleotides not matched to a gene: 4. The length of the CDR3 is 15 residues. The CDR3 spells CSASTSGPSTDTQYF. In nucleotides, the CDR3 is TGCAGTGCTAGTACTAGCGGGCCGAGCACAGATACGCAGTATTTT.

This clone showed up just once. The CDR3 here is CASSLAGGGQETQYF. The CDR3 bases are TGTGCCAGCAGCCTAGCGGGAGGTGGACAAGAGACCCAGTACTTC. The chain carries TRBV28 and TRBJ2-5, with 11 bases identical to TRBD2. The trim removed 6 bases at V and 2 bases at J, leaving 5 bases unmatched. CDR1 is MDHEN and CDR2 is SYDVKM in the germline V gene. The CDR3 loop spans 15 amino acids.

V gene TRBV11-1 combines with J gene TRBJ1-6; weak D call: TRBD1 (6 bases). Germline CDR1 and CDR2: SGHAT and FQDESV (reference sequence). This CDR3 has 16 amino acids. Trimming stripped 6 bases from V and 0 bases from J, with 12 bases between. DNA for the CDR3: TGTGCCAGCAGGACGGACAGTGGCTCCTATAATTCACCCCTCCACTTT. It encodes CASRTDSGSYNSPLHF.

The rearrangement uses TRBV27 and TRBJ2-1; D is undetermined. The CDR3 is 18 amino acids. The germline gives CDR1 MNHEY, CDR2 SMNVEV (reference sequence). V was cut by 0 bases and J by 0 bases, with 15 bases left in between. CDR3 in amino acids: CASSLSIGAPDSYNEQFF. CDR3 bases: TGTGCCAGCAGTTTATCGATTGGAGCCCCTGACTCCTACAATGAGCAGTTCTTC.

The chain joins TRBV27 to TRBJ1-2; 7 bases map to TRBD1. The germline V gene encodes CDR1 MNHEY and CDR2 SMNVEV (reference sequence). The CDR3 is 15 residues long. With 3 bases clipped from V and 5 bases from J, the junction kept 9 bases outside the gene matches. The CDR3 sequence is CASSLGQPSHYGYTF. CDR3 nucleotides: TGTGCCAGCAGTTTGGGACAGCCATCCCATTATGGCTACACCTTC.

The V call is TRBV2, the J call TRBJ2-7; TRBD2 matches 13 bases. The germline V gene has CDR1 SNHLY and CDR2 FYNNEI. CDR3 size: 22 residues. Unmatched junction bases numbered 25, after V lost 6 bases and J lost 2 bases. This chain's CDR3 is CASRRPGVRGTSGMQRPYEQYF. DNA for the CDR3: TGTGCCAGCAGACGACCAGGGGTCAGGGGGACTAGCGGGATGCAACGACCCTACGAGCAGTACTTC.

The chain combines TRBV3-1 (or the pseudogene TRBV3-2) with TRBJ2-7, with a tentative D call TRBD2 (6 bases). Germline V gene data show CDR1 as LGHDT and CDR2 as YNNKEL (reference sequence). This CDR3 region has 16 residues. Deletions cut 0 bases from V and 7 bases from J, with 19 bases between. The CDR3 region has the DNA TGTGCCAGCAGCCAAGACGCTAGCGCTTATCTTTGGGAGCAGTACTTC. Translated, it gives CASSQDASAYLWEQYF.

The CDR3 sequence is CASSGQNYNEQFF. The CDR3 nucleotides are TGTGCCAGCAGTGGACAGAATTACAATGAGCAGTTCTTC. This sequence joins TRBV27 and TRBJ2-1, with D possibly matching TRBD1 (6 bases). The CDR3 spans 13 residues. Trimming cost V 5 bases and J 4 bases, with 9 bases left between them. Germline V gene data show CDR1 as MNHEY and CDR2 as SMNVEV (reference sequence).

The chain joins TRBV27 to TRBJ2-7; TRBD2 aligns across 9 bases. The CDR3 is 15 residues long. V shed 6 bases and J 6 bases; nucleotides not matched to a gene: 12. Germline loops: CDR1 MNHEY, CDR2 SMNVEV (reference sequence). The CDR3 region is CASRILAGLTREQYF. CDR3 nucleotides: TGTGCCAGCAGAATACTAGCGGGCCTCACACGCGAGCAGTACTTC.

This clone was seen a single time. The chain combines TRBV19 with TRBJ2-5, with D possibly matching TRBD1 (6 bases). Germline V gene sequence: CDR1 LNHDA, CDR2 SQIVND (reference sequence). This CDR3 spans 13 amino acids. V gave up 4 bases and J gave up 3 bases, with 9 bases separating them. Here the CDR3 reads CASSRGQKETQYF. The CDR3 region has the DNA TGTGCCAGTAGTAGAGGACAGAAAGAGACCCAGTACTTC. The full variable domain, its missing parts supplied by reference TRBV19 and TRBJ2-5, is DGGITQSPKYLFRKEGQNVTLSCEQNLNHDAMYWYRQDPGQGLRLIYYSQIVNDFQKGDIAEGYSVSREKKESFPLTVTSAQKNPTAFYLCASSRGQKETQYFGPGTRLLVL.

The chain links TRBV7-9 to TRBJ2-3; the match to TRBD1 covers 10 bases. The V gene end was trimmed by 1 base and the J gene end by 2 bases; junction bases not matched to a gene: 3. The CDR3 is 16 residues long. The germline V gene encodes CDR1 SEHNR and CDR2 FQNEAQ (reference sequence). CDR3 sequence reads: CASSLGTGGPTDTQYF. In nucleotides, the CDR3 is TGTGCCAGCAGCTTAGGGACAGGGGGGCCCACAGATACGCAGTATTTT.

V gene TRBV18 combines with J gene TRBJ1-1; the D gene is possibly TRBD1 (6 bases). The germline V gene has CDR1 KGHSH and CDR2 LQKENI. V gave up 5 bases and J gave up 5 bases, with 15 bases separating them. The CDR3 totals 14 residues. Here the CDR3 reads CASSRGQRGTEAFF. DNA for the CDR3: TGTGCCAGCTCAAGAGGACAGCGAGGTACTGAAGCTTTCTTT.

This chain connects TRBV5-1 to TRBJ1-2, with D perhaps TRBD1 (5 bases). V shed 3 bases and J shed 4 bases, with 10 bases lying between them. The CDR3 loop spans 13 amino acids. Germline assignment: CDR1 SGHRS and CDR2 YFSETQ. CDR3 sequence (DNA): TGCGCCAGCAGCTATGACAGATCCTATGGCTACACCTTC. The encoded protein is CASSYDRSYGYTF.

The chain combines TRBV30 with TRBJ2-4, with TRBD1 matching over 10 bases. The CDR3 length is 16 residues. V shed 3 bases and J 0 bases; nucleotides not matched to a gene: 5. Per germline, CDR1 GTSNPN and CDR2 SVGIG (reference sequence). In DNA form, the CDR3 reads TGTGCCTGGAGGGGGGGACAGGGGCTAGCCAAAAACATTCAGTACTTC. Translation: CAWRGGQGLAKNIQYF.

This chain connects TRBV6-5 to TRBJ2-7, with 7 bases matching TRBD1. The CDR3 length is 15 residues. After removal of 6 bases from V and 0 bases from J, the junction contained 8 bases not matched to a gene. Germline assignment: CDR1 MNHEY and CDR2 SVGAGI. The CDR3 DNA sequence: TGTGCCAGCAGGAAAGACAGGGTCAGCTCCTACGAGCAGTACGTC. Its translation: CASRKDRVSSYEQYV.

The chain links TRBV24-1 to TRBJ2-5, with 14 bases identical to TRBD2. The CDR3 length is 19 residues. The germline V gene has CDR1 KGHDR and CDR2 SFDVKD. V trimming: 3 bases; J trimming: 2 bases; junction bases outside the gene matches: 10. The CDR3 loop is CATSDTRGLAGVMQETQYF. Written as DNA, the CDR3 is TGTGCCACCAGTGATACCCGGGGACTAGCGGGAGTCATGCAAGAGACCCAGTACTTC.

V gene TRBV18 combines with J gene TRBJ2-5; TRBD1 aligns across 7 bases. The CDR3 spans 14 residues. Germline trimming cut 5 bases from V and 2 bases from J; bases unmatched to any gene: 5. Germline values: CDR1 KGHSH, CDR2 LQKENI. The chain's CDR3 is CASSYTGAQETQYF. In nucleotides, the CDR3 is TGTGCCAGCTCATATACAGGGGCACAAGAGACCCAGTACTTC.

V usage is TRBV7-6 and J usage is TRBJ1-2, with 8 bases that match TRBD1. J gave up 3 bases and V 2 bases, and 5 bases lay outside the gene matches. Germline CDR1 reads SGHVS; CDR2 reads FNYEAQ. This CDR3 has 15 residues. The chain's CDR3 is CASSLQAGGYYGYTF. The CDR3 DNA reads as TGTGCCAGCAGCTTACAAGCAGGGGGCTACTATGGCTACACCTTC.

The chain is built from TRBV4-3 and TRBJ2-7; TRBD2 matches at 7 bases. Germline lookup yields CDR1 LGHNA and CDR2 YSLEER. The CDR3 is made up of 18 amino acids. V gave up 1 base and J gave up 2 bases; unmatched junction bases: 14. CDR3 loop: CASSQGASGPASTYEQYV. The CDR3 DNA is TGCGCCAGCAGCCAAGGGGCTAGCGGCCCCGCTTCAACCTACGAGCAGTACGTC.

This sequence joins TRBV9 and TRBJ2-1, with 11 bases that match TRBD1. CDR1 is SGDLS, CDR2 YYNGEE, per germline. The trim removed 1 base at V and 8 bases at J, leaving 8 bases unmatched. The CDR3 runs 16 residues. For the CDR3, the DNA is TGTGCCAGCAGCGTACGATGGGGACAGGGGGTTGATGAGCAGTTCTTC. Its translation is CASSVRWGQGVDEQFF.

The rearrangement links TRBV6-1 to TRBJ2-7; D unclear. Trimming shortened V by 2 bases and J by 4 bases, and 9 bases separated the two germline ends. Germline CDR1 MNHNS, CDR2 SASEGT. The CDR3 sequence is 13 residues long. CDR3 protein: CASSEPTTYEQYF. The CDR3 coding sequence is TGTGCCAGCAGTGAACCGACGACATACGAGCAGTACTTC.

The chain employs TRBV7-9 and TRBJ2-3, with TRBD1 identical over 9 bases. Germline lookup yields CDR1 SEHNR and CDR2 FQNEAQ (reference sequence). J was trimmed by 4 bases and V by 5 bases; bases with no gene match: 10. The CDR3 has 16 amino acids. CDR3 nucleotide sequence: TGTGCCAGCAGCATACCGGGACAGGGTAGGCCAGATACGCAGTATTTT. This codes for CASSIPGQGRPDTQYF.

The V gene is TRBV19, the J gene TRBJ2-7; a possible D gene is TRBD1 (6 bases). V shed 3 bases and J shed 1 base, with 22 bases lying between them. Germline loops: CDR1 LNHDA, CDR2 SQIVND (reference sequence). CDR3 size: 18 residues. In nucleotides, the CDR3 is TGTGCCAGTAGTATTGGTTCGATGGGGGCGCCTGGATCCTACGAGCAGTACTTC. It is translated as CASSIGSMGAPGSYEQYF.

The chain has TRBV12-5 and TRBJ2-4; tentatively, D is TRBD2 (6 bases). CDR3 length: 12 residues. The germline V and J ends were trimmed by 1 base and 15 bases, with 13 bases remaining between them. Germline V CDR1 and CDR2: LGHNT, FRNRAP. CDR3: CASGLDWRARYF. For the CDR3, the DNA is TGTGCTAGTGGTTTGGACTGGAGGGCACGGTACTTC.